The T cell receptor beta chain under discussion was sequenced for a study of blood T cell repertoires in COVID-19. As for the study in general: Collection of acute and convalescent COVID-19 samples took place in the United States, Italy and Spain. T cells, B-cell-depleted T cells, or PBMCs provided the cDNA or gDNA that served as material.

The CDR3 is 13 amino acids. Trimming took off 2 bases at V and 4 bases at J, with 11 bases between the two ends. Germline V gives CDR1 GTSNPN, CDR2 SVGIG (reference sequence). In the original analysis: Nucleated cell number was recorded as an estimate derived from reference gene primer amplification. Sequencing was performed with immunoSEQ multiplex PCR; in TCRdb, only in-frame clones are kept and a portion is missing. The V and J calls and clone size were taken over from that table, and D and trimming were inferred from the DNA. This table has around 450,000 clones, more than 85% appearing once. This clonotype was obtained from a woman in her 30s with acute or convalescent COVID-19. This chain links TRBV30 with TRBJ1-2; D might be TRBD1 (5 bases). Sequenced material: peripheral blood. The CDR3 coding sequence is TGTGCCTGGAGTTATGGGGGGGTCTATGGCTACACCTTC. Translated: CAWSYGGVYGYTF.